This T cell receptor (beta chain) was sequenced in a study of regulatory T cells in long-lasting Graves disease. The authors built TCR beta libraries using iRepertoire HTBI primers and Arm-PCR of CDR3 regions. Each CDR3 protein is one row after TCRdb ran MiXCR on the multiplex PCR reads. The sample has approximately 400,000 distinct CDR3 sequences; under 15% are singletons. Germline lookup yields CDR1 SGHRS and CDR2 YFSETQ. The CDR3 is made up of 14 amino acids. The trim removed 4 bases at V and 8 bases at J, leaving 4 bases unmatched. About this clonotype: Its antigen remains unidentified.

As for time point: newly diagnosed GD, antithyroid drugs for less than 3 months. Extracted RNA from PBMCs served as the source of the TCR library. Findings and caveats of the study: Thyroid tissue was not studied; only peripheral blood was.

This same sample was also part of a study on T cells in Graves' hyperthyroidism and ophthalmopathy.

This chain connects TRBV5-1 to TRBJ2-1, with TRBD1 identical over 12 bases. This clonotype was obtained from a young woman with Graves disease. The specimen comprised peripheral blood mononuclear cells (PBMCs), sampled at new diagnosis, from a patient treated with antithyroid drugs. The CDR3 nucleotides read TGCGCCAGCAGCGATGGGACAGGGGGCCATGAGCAGTTCTTC. It yields the protein CASSDGTGGHEQFF. Full variable domain (outside the CDR3, taken from reference TRBV5-1 and TRBJ2-1): KAGVTQTPRYLIKTRGQQVTLSCSPISGHRSVSWYQQTPGQGLQFLFEYFSETQRNKGNFPGRFSGRQFSNSRSEMNVSTLELGDSALYLCASSDGTGGHEQFFGPGTRLTVL.